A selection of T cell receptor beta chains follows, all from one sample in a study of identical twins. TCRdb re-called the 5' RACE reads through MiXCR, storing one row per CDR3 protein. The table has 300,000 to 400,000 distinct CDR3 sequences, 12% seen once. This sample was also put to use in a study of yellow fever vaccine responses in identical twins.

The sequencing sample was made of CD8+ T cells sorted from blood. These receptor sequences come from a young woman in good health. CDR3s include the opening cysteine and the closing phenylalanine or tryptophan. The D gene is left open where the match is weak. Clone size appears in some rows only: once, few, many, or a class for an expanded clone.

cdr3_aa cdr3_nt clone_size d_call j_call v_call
CASRRTGSNTGELFF TGTGCCAGCAGAAGGACAGGGAGTAACACCGGGGAGCTGTTTTTT - TRBD1 TRBJ2-2 TRBV12-3/TRBV12-4
CASSRGLSSYNEQFF TGTGCCAGCAGCCGGGGCCTTAGCTCCTACAATGAGCAGTTCTTC - - TRBJ2-1 TRBV14
CASSQERGSYEQYF TGCGCCAGCAGCCAAGAGAGGGGGTCCTACGAGCAGTACTTC many - TRBJ2-7 TRBV4-1
CASSLAFRVEFPIGYGYTF TGTGCCAGCAGCTTGGCTTTCAGGGTGGAATTCCCTATTGGTTATGGCTACACCTTC - - TRBJ1-2 TRBV5-6
CASSDGWEQVNEQFF TGTGCCAGCAGTGACGGGTGGGAACAAGTGAATGAGCAGTTCTTC - - TRBJ2-1 TRBV6-4
CASRDNPYDEQFF TGTGCCAGCAGGGACAACCCCTACGATGAGCAGTTCTTC - - TRBJ2-1 TRBV2
CASSRLRQGLDNEQFF TGTGCCAGCAGTCGGCTGCGACAGGGATTGGACAATGAGCAGTTCTTC - TRBD1 TRBJ2-1 TRBV27
CASSPRLAGGANTGELFF TGTGCCAGCAGCCCCCGACTAGCGGGGGGCGCGAACACCGGGGAGCTGTTTTTT - TRBD2 TRBJ2-2 TRBV6-1
CSARDGLGTQYF TGCAGTGCTAGAGACGGCCTCGGGACCCAGTACTTC - - TRBJ2-5 TRBV20-1
CASSQFPYSYNEQFF TGCGCCAGCAGCCAATTTCCTTATTCCTACAATGAGCAGTTCTTC many - TRBJ2-1 TRBV4-1
CASSPSGSGQETQYF TGTGCCAGCAGTCCGAGCGGGAGTGGCCAAGAGACCCAGTACTTC many TRBD2 TRBJ2-5 TRBV12-3/TRBV12-4
CATSDYRTAYGYTF TGTGCCACCAGTGATTACAGGACGGCCTATGGCTACACCTTC few - TRBJ1-2 TRBV24-1
CASSVDREVHGEQFF TGTGCCAGTAGTGTCGACAGGGAGGTCCATGGTGAGCAGTTCTTC - - TRBJ2-1 TRBV19
CSASGLAGVTDTQYF TGCAGTGCTAGCGGACTAGCGGGGGTCACAGATACGCAGTATTTT few TRBD2 TRBJ2-3 TRBV20-1
CASSEALGINTEAFF TGTGCCAGCAGTGAAGCGCTCGGGATAAACACTGAAGCTTTCTTT - - TRBJ1-1 TRBV2
CSATGQGGNSPLHF TGCAGTGCCACCGGACAGGGTGGTAATTCACCCCTCCACTTT - TRBD1 TRBJ1-6 TRBV20-1
CASSWDREPYNEQFF TGTGCCAGCAGCTGGGACAGGGAGCCCTACAATGAGCAGTTCTTC few TRBD1 TRBJ2-1 TRBV7-9
CASNSVGSYNEQFF TGTGCCAGCAATAGCGTGGGATCCTACAATGAGCAGTTCTTC - - TRBJ2-1 TRBV2
CASSANMGVIAFF TGTGCCAGCAGCGCAAACATGGGGGTTATCGCTTTCTTT - - TRBJ1-1 TRBV28
CASSPGMGEHTEAFF TGTGCCAGCAGTCCTGGGATGGGGGAACACACTGAAGCTTTCTTT - - TRBJ1-1 TRBV28
CASRHSGKYNEQFF TGTGCCAGCAGGCATAGCGGGAAGTACAATGAGCAGTTCTTC - TRBD2 TRBJ2-1 TRBV6-1
CASSQDQMGSYTEAFF TGCGCCAGCAGCCAAGATCAGATGGGGTCGTACACTGAAGCTTTCTTT many - TRBJ1-1 TRBV4-1
CASSLGRHTEAFF TGTGCCAGCAGTTTAGGACGGCACACTGAAGCTTTCTTT few - TRBJ1-1 TRBV28
CASRRSLGETQYF TGTGCCAGCAGACGAAGCCTGGGGGAGACCCAGTACTTC many - TRBJ2-5 TRBV28
CASSLVYDEQFF TGTGCCAGCAGCTTAGTCTACGATGAGCAGTTCTTC few - TRBJ2-1 TRBV7-9
CATAEDYGYTF TGTGCCACCGCTGAGGACTATGGCTACACCTTC few - TRBJ1-2 TRBV19
CASSDGQGGGTQYF TGTGCCAGCAGTGACGGACAGGGAGGAGGTACGCAGTATTTT - TRBD1 TRBJ2-3 TRBV6-4
CASTLEKTYNEQFF TGTGCCAGCACCCTAGAGAAAACCTACAATGAGCAGTTCTTC many - TRBJ2-1 TRBV12-3/TRBV12-4
CSASKPVSNEQFF TGCAGTGCTTCAAAACCGGTCAGCAATGAGCAGTTCTTC few - TRBJ2-1 TRBV20-1
CASSPQGQGSYEQYF TGCGCCAGCAGCCCACAGGGACAGGGTTCCTACGAGCAGTACTTC - TRBD1 TRBJ2-7 TRBV4-1
CASSFSSSLGTGELFF TGTGCCAGCAGCTTTAGTTCTTCCTTAGGCACCGGGGAGCTGTTTTTT - - TRBJ2-2 TRBV7-6
CASSPLRGVNNIQYF TGTGCCAGCAGTCCACTTAGAGGGGTTAATAACATTCAGTACTTC few - TRBJ2-4 TRBV6-1
CASSTVEGELFF TGTGCCAGCAGCACGGTCGAAGGGGAGCTGTTTTTT - - TRBJ2-2 TRBV9
CSAREGGLSNQPQHF TGCAGTGCTAGAGAAGGGGGTTTAAGCAATCAGCCCCAGCATTTT - - TRBJ1-5 TRBV20-1
CSVESGRWDTDTQYF TGCAGCGTGGAGAGCGGGAGATGGGACACAGATACGCAGTATTTT few TRBD2 TRBJ2-3 TRBV29-1
CASSQDTRTLTYEQYF TGTGCCAGCAGCCAAGACACCAGGACTCTGACCTACGAGCAGTACTTC many - TRBJ2-7 TRBV3-1
CASSLAGNSRDEQFF TGTGCCAGCAGCTTAGCGGGCAATTCCAGGGATGAGCAGTTCTTC - - TRBJ2-1 TRBV7-7
CASSYTPSYEQYF TGTGCCAGCAGTTATACCCCGTCCTACGAGCAGTACTTC - - TRBJ2-7 TRBV6-5
CASSLRVEKLFF TGTGCCAGCAGTTTAAGGGTTGAAAAACTGTTTTTT - - TRBJ1-4 TRBV12-3/TRBV12-4
CATRGPGQTNTGELFF TGTGCCACCAGGGGACCGGGACAGACGAACACCGGGGAGCTGTTTTTT - TRBD1 TRBJ2-2 TRBV24-1
CASSSRLVKETQYF TGTGCCAGCAGCTCCCGACTAGTAAAAGAGACCCAGTACTTC - - TRBJ2-5 TRBV11-2
CASSTRTVRTNEKLFF TGTGCCAGCAGTACGAGGACAGTGAGAACTAATGAAAAACTGTTTTTT - - TRBJ1-4 TRBV6-1
CASSTATTDTDTQYF TGTGCCAGCAGCACCGCAACTACGGACACAGATACGCAGTATTTT few - TRBJ2-3 TRBV9
CASSHLTGTDTQYF TGTGCCAGCAGCCATCTGACAGGGACAGATACGCAGTATTTT few TRBD1 TRBJ2-3 TRBV3-1
CASSYSRGGRETQYF TGTGCCAGCAGTTACTCGCGGGGGGGCAGAGAGACCCAGTACTTC - TRBD2 TRBJ2-5 TRBV6-5
CSALTSGGGNEQFF TGCAGTGCCTTAACTAGCGGGGGGGGCAATGAGCAGTTCTTC - TRBD2 TRBJ2-1 TRBV20-1